This T cell receptor (beta chain) was obtained from a study of shared clonotypes between healthy human individuals. On the study more broadly: Aged 18 to 49, the donors were a couple of women and a few men.

TCRdb's copy holds only in-frame clones and misses some; the assay was immunoSEQ multiplex PCR. The sample carries hundreds of thousands of clones, about 96% recorded once. The study's findings and limits: Across four donors, naive CD4 shared roughly 5.1%, naive CD8 more than 3%, memory CD4 2.3%, memory CD8 under 0.5%.

As concerns this clone: Its cognate antigen is unknown.

V dropped 4 bases and J dropped 4; count of bases not matched to a gene: 5. Germline V gene sequence: CDR1 SGHRS, CDR2 YFSETQ. CDR3 size: 15 residues. The specimen was naive CD4+ T cells sorted from blood. Subset: CD45RA+ positively selected. This receptor was identified in a young woman in good health. The chain has TRBV5-1 and TRBJ2-2; 9 bases match TRBD1. CDR3 loop: CASSRDREITGELFF. CDR3 DNA sequence: TGCGCCAGCAGCCGGGACAGGGAGATCACCGGGGAGCTGTTTTTT.